This is a list of T cell receptor beta chains from one sample in a study of cytomegalovirus exposure and HLA in healthy donors. Assay used: immunoSEQ multiplex PCR; TCRdb lists only in-frame clones, some missing. The table includes under 250,000 clones, 80% to 85% detected once. Material: PBMCs. These receptors were collected from a woman in her sixties in good health and CMV-seropositive. The CDR3 runs from the conserved cysteine through the conserved F or W. Fields, in order: V gene, clone size, D gene, J gene, CDR3 length, CDR3 DNA, CDR3 protein. The D gene is left open where the match is weak. Rows may omit the clone size; those that give it use once, few, many or a size class.

v_call: TRBV5-1
clone_size: .
d_call: .
j_call: TRBJ2-1
cdr3_length: 14
cdr3_nt: TGCGCCAGCAGCTTGTCGAGAGGGCCCAATGAGCAGTTCTTC
cdr3_aa: CASSLSRGPNEQFF

v_call: TRBV11-2
clone_size: few
d_call: TRBD2
j_call: TRBJ2-1
cdr3_length: 19
cdr3_nt: TGTGCCAGCAGCTTAGGTCAGAAGATAGCGGGAGGATCCTACAATGAGCAGTTCTTC
cdr3_aa: CASSLGQKIAGGSYNEQFF

v_call: TRBV28
clone_size: .
d_call: TRBD2
j_call: TRBJ2-1
cdr3_length: 15
cdr3_nt: TGTGCCAGCAGTTTCTCGGGACTACCCCGCGGGGAGCAGTTCTTC
cdr3_aa: CASSFSGLPRGEQFF

v_call: TRBV28
clone_size: .
d_call: .
j_call: TRBJ1-3
cdr3_length: 13
cdr3_nt: TGTGCCAGCAGTTTCGGGAACGGAAACACCATATATTTT
cdr3_aa: CASSFGNGNTIYF

v_call: TRBV19
clone_size: once
d_call: .
j_call: TRBJ1-1
cdr3_length: 14
cdr3_nt: TGTGCCAGTAGTCACAATCTCGTGGACACTGAAGCTTTCTTT
cdr3_aa: CASSHNLVDTEAFF

v_call: TRBV7-2
clone_size: .
d_call: TRBD2
j_call: TRBJ2-1
cdr3_length: 17
cdr3_nt: TGTGCCAGCAGCCCCTCCCTGACTAGCGGGGCTTACAATGAGCAGTTCTTC
cdr3_aa: CASSPSLTSGAYNEQFF

v_call: TRBV2
clone_size: .
d_call: TRBD2
j_call: TRBJ2-2
cdr3_length: 17
cdr3_nt: TGTGCCAGCAGTGAACCCCTGGGACTAGCGGGAGAGGGGGAGCTGTTTTTT
cdr3_aa: CASSEPLGLAGEGELFF

v_call: TRBV10-1
clone_size: .
d_call: TRBD1
j_call: TRBJ2-7
cdr3_length: 14
cdr3_nt: TGCGCCAGCAGTGACTCGGACAGGGCTTACGAGCAGTACTTC
cdr3_aa: CASSDSDRAYEQYF

v_call: TRBV10-3
clone_size: .
d_call: TRBD2
j_call: TRBJ2-2
cdr3_length: 16
cdr3_nt: TGTGCCATCAGTGGGTCTCTAGCGGGAAGCACCGGGGAGCTGTTTTTT
cdr3_aa: CAISGSLAGSTGELFF

v_call: TRBV21-1
clone_size: once
d_call: .
j_call: TRBJ1-1
cdr3_length: 15
cdr3_nt: TGTGCCAGCAGCATAAGTGGAGGGGAGGACACTGAAGCTTTCTTT
cdr3_aa: CASSISGGEDTEAFF

v_call: TRBV6-1
clone_size: once
d_call: TRBD1
j_call: TRBJ1-5
cdr3_length: 14
cdr3_nt: TGTGCCAGCAGATCGGGACAGGGGAATCAGCCCCAGCATTTT
cdr3_aa: CASRSGQGNQPQHF

v_call: TRBV5-1
clone_size: once
d_call: .
j_call: TRBJ2-3
cdr3_length: 15
cdr3_nt: TGCGCCAGCAGCTTCGAGGGAGGAGTAGCAGATACGCAGTATTTT
cdr3_aa: CASSFEGGVADTQYF

v_call: TRBV9
clone_size: .
d_call: TRBD2
j_call: TRBJ2-5
cdr3_length: 16
cdr3_nt: TGTGCCAGCAGCGTAGGGACTAGCGGGAGGCGGGAGACCCAGTACTTC
cdr3_aa: CASSVGTSGRRETQYF

v_call: TRBV6-6
clone_size: .
d_call: .
j_call: TRBJ1-1
cdr3_length: 13
cdr3_nt: TGTGCCAGCAGACAGCTTTCGAACACTGAAGCTTTCTTT
cdr3_aa: CASRQLSNTEAFF

v_call: TRBV9
clone_size: .
d_call: .
j_call: TRBJ2-3
cdr3_length: 15
cdr3_nt: TGTGCCAGCAGCTTTAGCTCCTTCGGCACAGATACGCAGTATTTT
cdr3_aa: CASSFSSFGTDTQYF

v_call: TRBV28
clone_size: few
d_call: .
j_call: TRBJ1-1
cdr3_length: 16
cdr3_nt: TGTGCCAGCAGTACCGTCGGGTATTTCCTGAACACTGAAGCTTTCTTT
cdr3_aa: CASSTVGYFLNTEAFF

v_call: TRBV10-3
clone_size: .
d_call: .
j_call: TRBJ1-3
cdr3_length: 15
cdr3_nt: TGTGCCATCAGTGAGTCGATCCAGACTGGAAACACCATATATTTT
cdr3_aa: CAISESIQTGNTIYF

v_call: TRBV7-9
clone_size: .
d_call: .
j_call: TRBJ1-1
cdr3_length: 14
cdr3_nt: TGTGCCAGCAGCTTACAGGGCGTTAACACTGAAGCTTTCTTT
cdr3_aa: CASSLQGVNTEAFF

v_call: TRBV6-5
clone_size: once
d_call: TRBD1
j_call: TRBJ2-3
cdr3_length: 15
cdr3_nt: TGTGCCAGCAGTTACACTTTGGGACAGACAAATACGCAGTATTTT
cdr3_aa: CASSYTLGQTNTQYF

v_call: TRBV5-1
clone_size: .
d_call: .
j_call: TRBJ2-2
cdr3_length: 16
cdr3_nt: TGCGCCAGCAGCTTGGAAGTGGCCAGGGTCGCCGGGGAGCTGTTTTTT
cdr3_aa: CASSLEVARVAGELFF

v_call: TRBV10-3
clone_size: .
d_call: .
j_call: TRBJ1-1
cdr3_length: 13
cdr3_nt: TGTGCCATCAGTGGGTTGGGGGGCACTGAAGCTTTCTTT
cdr3_aa: CAISGLGGTEAFF

v_call: TRBV11-2
clone_size: .
d_call: .
j_call: TRBJ2-3
cdr3_length: 12
cdr3_nt: TGTGCCAGCAGCTTCCGGGGGGATACGCAGTATTTT
cdr3_aa: CASSFRGDTQYF

v_call: TRBV6-1
clone_size: once
d_call: TRBD2
j_call: TRBJ2-3
cdr3_length: 15
cdr3_nt: TGTGCCAGCAGCCCTAGCGGGAGAGGGACAGATACGCAGTATTTT
cdr3_aa: CASSPSGRGTDTQYF

v_call: TRBV10-3
clone_size: .
d_call: .
j_call: TRBJ1-4
cdr3_length: 17
cdr3_nt: TGTGCCATCAGTGATTTGGGGAGGGGATCAACTAATGAAAAACTGTTTTTT
cdr3_aa: CAISDLGRGSTNEKLFF

v_call: TRBV29-1
clone_size: .
d_call: TRBD1
j_call: TRBJ1-1
cdr3_length: 12
cdr3_nt: TGCAGCGTTTGGACAGGGGGTTCTGAAGCTTTCTTT
cdr3_aa: CSVWTGGSEAFF

v_call: TRBV2
clone_size: .
d_call: TRBD1
j_call: TRBJ2-7
cdr3_length: 14
cdr3_nt: TGTGCCAGCAGTGGGGACAGGGGGCAGTACGAGCAGTACTTC
cdr3_aa: CASSGDRGQYEQYF

v_call: TRBV6-5
clone_size: .
d_call: .
j_call: TRBJ1-6
cdr3_length: 11
cdr3_nt: TGTGCCAGCAAAAAAGGGGGACCCCTCCACTTT
cdr3_aa: CASKKGGPLHF

v_call: TRBV4-1
clone_size: few
d_call: TRBD2
j_call: TRBJ2-1
cdr3_length: 15
cdr3_nt: TGCGCCAGCAGCCAAGAGGGGACTAGGAATAATGAGCAGTTCTTC
cdr3_aa: CASSQEGTRNNEQFF

v_call: TRBV9
clone_size: .
d_call: TRBD1
j_call: TRBJ2-7
cdr3_length: 16
cdr3_nt: TGTGCCAGCAGCCCCCATGACAGGGGATCTCCCTACGAGCAGTACTTC
cdr3_aa: CASSPHDRGSPYEQYF

v_call: TRBV4-2
clone_size: .
d_call: .
j_call: TRBJ2-3
cdr3_length: 16
cdr3_nt: TGTGCCAGCAGCCGGGGGGAACTAGCTAGCACAGATACGCAGTATTTT
cdr3_aa: CASSRGELASTDTQYF

v_call: TRBV27
clone_size: .
d_call: TRBD2
j_call: TRBJ2-1
cdr3_length: 12
cdr3_nt: TGTGCCAGCAGTTTAGCGGGAGAGGAGCAGTTCTTC
cdr3_aa: CASSLAGEEQFF

v_call: TRBV28
clone_size: few
d_call: .
j_call: TRBJ2-4
cdr3_length: 12
cdr3_nt: TGTGCCAGCAGTTTCAGGGAAAACATTCAGTACTTC
cdr3_aa: CASSFRENIQYF

v_call: TRBV2
clone_size: few
d_call: TRBD1
j_call: TRBJ1-4
cdr3_length: 13
cdr3_nt: TGTGCCAGCAGAAGCCTAAACCGGGACAGACTGTTTTTT
cdr3_aa: CASRSLNRDRLFF

v_call: TRBV2
clone_size: .
d_call: TRBD1
j_call: TRBJ1-4
cdr3_length: 12
cdr3_nt: TGTGCCAGAAAACAGGGGAATGAAAAACTGTTTTTT
cdr3_aa: CARKQGNEKLFF

v_call: TRBV30
clone_size: .
d_call: TRBD2
j_call: TRBJ2-1
cdr3_length: 13
cdr3_nt: TGTGCCTGGAGAGCGGGAGGAAGGAATGAGCAGTTCTTC
cdr3_aa: CAWRAGGRNEQFF

v_call: TRBV4-1
clone_size: .
d_call: TRBD2
j_call: TRBJ2-7
cdr3_length: 16
cdr3_nt: TGCGCCAGCAGCCAGTTCTCTAGCGGGAGCGCCTACGAGCAGTACTTC
cdr3_aa: CASSQFSSGSAYEQYF

v_call: TRBV5-1
clone_size: .
d_call: TRBD1
j_call: TRBJ2-2
cdr3_length: 16
cdr3_nt: TGCGCCAGCAGCTGGTCCGGGACAGGAGGGACCGGGGAGCTGTTTTTT
cdr3_aa: CASSWSGTGGTGELFF

v_call: TRBV4-1
clone_size: once
d_call: .
j_call: TRBJ2-1
cdr3_length: 14
cdr3_nt: TGCGCCAGCAGCCAAGGAGATAACTACAATGAGCAGTTCTTC
cdr3_aa: CASSQGDNYNEQFF

v_call: TRBV5-1
clone_size: .
d_call: TRBD2
j_call: TRBJ2-1
cdr3_length: 14
cdr3_nt: TGCGCCAGCAGCGAAAGGACTAGTCTTAATGAGCAGTTCTTC
cdr3_aa: CASSERTSLNEQFF

v_call: TRBV12-2
clone_size: .
d_call: .
j_call: TRBJ2-7
cdr3_length: 12
cdr3_nt: TGTGCAAGTCGCTTAGTAGCCGACGAGCAGTACTTC
cdr3_aa: CASRLVADEQYF

v_call: TRBV2
clone_size: .
d_call: TRBD1
j_call: TRBJ1-3
cdr3_length: 17
cdr3_nt: TGTGCCAGCAGCCGACGGGGGGGGACAGGGTCGGGAAACACCATATATTTT
cdr3_aa: CASSRRGGTGSGNTIYF

v_call: TRBV19
clone_size: .
d_call: TRBD2
j_call: TRBJ2-3
cdr3_length: 15
cdr3_nt: TGTGCCAGTAGTATAGCGGGAGGGAGCACAGATACGCAGTATTTT
cdr3_aa: CASSIAGGSTDTQYF

v_call: TRBV6-5
clone_size: .
d_call: .
j_call: TRBJ2-5
cdr3_length: 13
cdr3_nt: TGTGCCAGCAGTTCTGGCCGATCCGAGACCCAGTACTTC
cdr3_aa: CASSSGRSETQYF

v_call: TRBV5-1
clone_size: .
d_call: .
j_call: TRBJ2-7
cdr3_length: 15
cdr3_nt: TGCGCCAGCAGCTCAAGTAGGGCGGGGCTCCATGAGCAGTACTTC
cdr3_aa: CASSSSRAGLHEQYF

v_call: TRBV4-2
clone_size: .
d_call: .
j_call: TRBJ2-1
cdr3_length: 15
cdr3_nt: TGTGCCAGCAGCCATATAGCGGAATCCTACAATGAGCAGTTCTTC
cdr3_aa: CASSHIAESYNEQFF

v_call: TRBV4-2
clone_size: once
d_call: TRBD2
j_call: TRBJ2-1
cdr3_length: 15
cdr3_nt: TGTGCCAGCAGCCAAGATGGACTAGCGCTTAATGAGCAGTTCTTC
cdr3_aa: CASSQDGLALNEQFF

v_call: TRBV7-9
clone_size: .
d_call: TRBD1
j_call: TRBJ1-2
cdr3_length: 14
cdr3_nt: TGTGCCAGCAGTTTTGGGACAGGGGGTTATGGCTACACCTTC
cdr3_aa: CASSFGTGGYGYTF

v_call: TRBV11-3
clone_size: .
d_call: .
j_call: TRBJ2-1
cdr3_length: 15
cdr3_nt: TGTGCCAGCAGCACTTACGGGAGCTCCTACAATGAGCAGTTCTTC
cdr3_aa: CASSTYGSSYNEQFF

v_call: TRBV5-4
clone_size: .
d_call: TRBD1
j_call: TRBJ2-7
cdr3_length: 14
cdr3_nt: TGTGCCAGCAGTCAACGGGACAGAGCCTACGAGCAGTACTTC
cdr3_aa: CASSQRDRAYEQYF

v_call: TRBV9
clone_size: .
d_call: TRBD2
j_call: TRBJ2-7
cdr3_length: 14
cdr3_nt: TGTGCCAGCAGCGTAGCTGGGACTACAGACGAGCAGTACTTC
cdr3_aa: CASSVAGTTDEQYF

v_call: TRBV29-1
clone_size: .
d_call: .
j_call: TRBJ1-1
cdr3_length: 13
cdr3_nt: TGCAGCGTTGTTACGGGACAGAACACTGAAGCTTTCTTT
cdr3_aa: CSVVTGQNTEAFF

v_call: TRBV10-3
clone_size: .
d_call: .
j_call: TRBJ1-5
cdr3_length: 17
cdr3_nt: TGTGCCATCAGTGAAAGGTCAGGGTTCTATAGCAATCAGCCCCAGCATTTT
cdr3_aa: CAISERSGFYSNQPQHF

v_call: TRBV9
clone_size: .
d_call: .
j_call: TRBJ1-4
cdr3_length: 16
cdr3_nt: TGTGCCAGCAGCGCCGGGGGGGGAGAGGATAATGAAAAACTGTTTTTT
cdr3_aa: CASSAGGGEDNEKLFF

v_call: TRBV28
clone_size: .
d_call: TRBD1
j_call: TRBJ2-7
cdr3_length: 16
cdr3_nt: TGTGCCAGCAGTTTATATCAGGGACAGGGTTTCTACGAGCAGTACTTC
cdr3_aa: CASSLYQGQGFYEQYF

v_call: TRBV6-5
clone_size: .
d_call: .
j_call: TRBJ1-1
cdr3_length: 15
cdr3_nt: TGTGCCAGCAGTATCCTCTCCTCTCTGAACACTGAAGCTTTCTTT
cdr3_aa: CASSILSSLNTEAFF

v_call: TRBV6-6
clone_size: .
d_call: .
j_call: TRBJ1-1
cdr3_length: 13
cdr3_nt: TGTGCCAGCAGTAGCGGTCTGAACACTGAAGCTTTCTTT
cdr3_aa: CASSSGLNTEAFF

v_call: TRBV28
clone_size: .
d_call: .
j_call: TRBJ1-2
cdr3_length: 12
cdr3_nt: TGTGCCAGCAGTTTAGGGGCCTATGGCTACACCTTC
cdr3_aa: CASSLGAYGYTF